The clone carrying this T cell receptor beta chain was seen ten or more times. Its antigen is not known. This entry comes from a study of T cells after posttransplantation cyclophosphamide. Assay: immunoSEQ multiplex PCR; the TCRdb copy retains only in-frame clones and omits some. The sample shows 25,000 to 35,000 clones, no singletons; the ten largest hold approximately 4.3%. Germline CDR1 reads MGHRA; CDR2 reads YSYEKL. The ends were cut back, 0 bases at V and 9 bases at J, with 10 bases in the middle. This CDR3 has 13 amino acids. Overall study results and limits: Recipient CMV seropositivity and CMV reactivation strongly tracked TRB clonality. Later blood repertoires were often dominated by clones from the donor CD8+ memory compartment.

On the day of bone marrow donation, the related graft donor provided peripheral blood. The sample was PBMCs. The clonotype originates from a woman aged 25 to 39 in good health and a related stem cell transplant donor. The V gene is TRBV4-1, the J gene TRBJ2-3; D is unresolved. The DNA for the CDR3 is TGCGCCAGCAGCCAAGATCGGTTGGTGACGCAGTATTTT. Translated: CASSQDRLVTQYF.